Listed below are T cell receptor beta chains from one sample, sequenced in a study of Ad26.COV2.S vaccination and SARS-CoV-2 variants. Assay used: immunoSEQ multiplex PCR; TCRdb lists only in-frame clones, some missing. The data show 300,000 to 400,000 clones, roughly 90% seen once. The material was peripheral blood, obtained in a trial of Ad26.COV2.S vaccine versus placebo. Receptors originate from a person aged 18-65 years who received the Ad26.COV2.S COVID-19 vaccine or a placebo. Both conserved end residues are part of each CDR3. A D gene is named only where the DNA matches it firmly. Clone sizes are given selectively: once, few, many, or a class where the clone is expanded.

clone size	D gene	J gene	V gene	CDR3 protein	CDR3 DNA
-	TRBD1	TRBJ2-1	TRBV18	CASSQRRDREEQFF	TGTGCCAGCTCCCAGAGAAGGGACAGGGAAGAGCAGTTCTTC
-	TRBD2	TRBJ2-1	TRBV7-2	CASSLARGLVAEQFF	TGTGCCAGCAGCTTAGCGCGGGGACTAGTGGCTGAGCAGTTCTTC
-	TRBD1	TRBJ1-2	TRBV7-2	CASSLALTAGGTF	TGTGCCAGCAGCTTAGCGCTAACCGCAGGGGGCACCTTC
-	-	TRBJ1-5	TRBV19	CASSPPGPLYSNQPQHF	TGTGCCAGTAGTCCTCCGGGTCCACTTTATAGCAATCAGCCCCAGCATTTT
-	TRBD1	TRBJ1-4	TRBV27	CASSPSVGTGGEKLFF	TGTGCCAGCAGTCCCTCCGTTGGGACAGGGGGTGAAAAACTGTTTTTT
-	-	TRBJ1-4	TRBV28	CASRAPNEKLFF	TGTGCCAGCCGCGCACCCAATGAAAAACTGTTTTTT
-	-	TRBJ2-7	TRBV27	CASSWAGIAYEQYF	TGTGCCAGCAGTTGGGCAGGGATCGCCTACGAGCAGTACTTC
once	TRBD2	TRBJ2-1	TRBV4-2	CASSQDGTSNEQFF	TGTGCCAGCAGCCAAGATGGGACTAGCAATGAGCAGTTCTTC
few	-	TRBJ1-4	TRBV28	CASSLLGVATNEKLFF	TGTGCCAGCAGTCTACTTGGTGTTGCAACTAATGAAAAACTGTTTTTT
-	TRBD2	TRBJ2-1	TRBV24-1	CATTSGTSSYNEQFF	TGTGCCACGACTAGCGGGACGAGCTCCTACAATGAGCAGTTCTTC
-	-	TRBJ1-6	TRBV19	CASSQASSYNSPLHF	TGTGCCAGTAGCCAGGCGAGCTCCTATAATTCACCCCTCCACTTT
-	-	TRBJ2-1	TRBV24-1	CATSDDTRDEQFF	TGTGCCACCAGTGATGATACGCGGGATGAGCAGTTCTTC
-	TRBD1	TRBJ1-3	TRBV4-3	CASSPAVGQAPIYF	TGCGCCAGCAGCCCCGCGGTGGGACAGGCGCCCATATATTTT
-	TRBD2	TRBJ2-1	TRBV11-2	CASSLLGGSYNEQFF	TGTGCCAGCAGCTTATTGGGCGGGAGCTACAATGAGCAGTTCTTC
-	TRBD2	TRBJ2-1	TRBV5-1	CASSPKYSGSSYNEQFF	TGCGCCAGCAGCCCCAAATACAGCGGGAGCTCCTACAATGAGCAGTTCTTC
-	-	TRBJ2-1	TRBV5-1	CASSLNSYNEQFF	TGCGCCAGCAGCTTGAATTCCTACAATGAGCAGTTCTTC
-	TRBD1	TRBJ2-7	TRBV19	CASSKGTGVSSKYEQYF	TGTGCCAGTAGTAAAGGGACAGGGGTCTCGTCGAAATACGAGCAGTACTTC